This T cell receptor (beta chain) comes out of a study of Ad26.COV2.S vaccination and SARS-CoV-2 variants. Study-level information: The COV1001 Ad26.COV2.S trial arm included the donor. Ad26.COV2.S was injected intramuscularly once or twice, 56 days apart. Study-wide findings and caveats: Vaccinated and placebo-treated recipients had similar non-spike TCR breadth.

Treatment specified: about 20 received Ad26.COV2.S at low or high dose, single or two shots; about five received placebo; per-sample allocation not given. Each sample was drawn 63 days after the first injection (of vaccine or placebo). It was Wuhan-strain SARS-CoV-2 spike that the Ad26 vaccine vector expressed. From germline, CDR1 is LNHDA and CDR2 SQIVND (reference sequence). Trimming cost V 3 bases and J 3 bases; bases outside gene matches: 15. The CDR3 extends over 18 amino acids. On this clone: Its antigen remains unknown.

Sequencing used immunoSEQ multiplex PCR; TCRdb keeps in-frame clones, though not all of them. This table has 400,000 to 500,000 clones, roughly 87% appearing once. This receptor was taken from a person between 18 and 60 years old who received the Ad26.COV2.S COVID-19 vaccine or a placebo. The rearrangement links TRBV19 to TRBJ2-7, with 9 positions matching TRBD2. The source material was peripheral blood, sampled in a trial of Ad26.COV2.S vaccine versus placebo. The CDR3, as DNA: TGTGCCAGTAGTATCCGTGCGGGGGGGAACATCCGCTACTACGAGCAGTACTTC. Translating it yields CASSIRAGGNIRYYEQYF.